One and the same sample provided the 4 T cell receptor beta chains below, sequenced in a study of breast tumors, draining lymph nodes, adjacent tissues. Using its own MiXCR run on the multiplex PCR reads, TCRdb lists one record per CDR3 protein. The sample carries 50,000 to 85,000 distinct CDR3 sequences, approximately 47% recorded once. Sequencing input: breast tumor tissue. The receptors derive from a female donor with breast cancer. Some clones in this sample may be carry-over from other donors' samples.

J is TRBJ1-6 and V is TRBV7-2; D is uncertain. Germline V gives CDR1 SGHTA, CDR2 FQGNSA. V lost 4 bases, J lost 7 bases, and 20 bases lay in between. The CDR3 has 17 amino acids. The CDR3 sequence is CASSSRLAGVRNSPLHF. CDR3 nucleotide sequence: TGTGCCAGCAGCTCTAGACTAGCGGGTGTCCGGAATTCACCCCTCCACTTT. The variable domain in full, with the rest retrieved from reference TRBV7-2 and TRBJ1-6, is GAGVSQSPSNKVTEKGKDVELRCDPISGHTALYWYRQSLGQGLEFLIYFQGNSAPDKSGLPSDRFSAERTGGSVSTLTIQRTQQEDSAVYLCASSSRLAGVRNSPLHFGNGTRLTVT.

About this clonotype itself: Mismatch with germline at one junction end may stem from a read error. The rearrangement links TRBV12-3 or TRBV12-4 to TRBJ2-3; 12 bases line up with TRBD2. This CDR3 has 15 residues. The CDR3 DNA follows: TGTGCCGGCAGCAAGACTAGCGGGAGCACAGATGCGCAGTATTTT. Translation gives CAGSKTSGSTDAQYF.

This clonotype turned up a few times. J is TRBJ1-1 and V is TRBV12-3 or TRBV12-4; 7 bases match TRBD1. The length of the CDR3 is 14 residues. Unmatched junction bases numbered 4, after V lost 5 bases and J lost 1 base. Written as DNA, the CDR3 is TGTGCCAGCAGTAGGACAGGAAAGAACACTGAAGCTTTCTTT. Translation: CASSRTGKNTEAFF.

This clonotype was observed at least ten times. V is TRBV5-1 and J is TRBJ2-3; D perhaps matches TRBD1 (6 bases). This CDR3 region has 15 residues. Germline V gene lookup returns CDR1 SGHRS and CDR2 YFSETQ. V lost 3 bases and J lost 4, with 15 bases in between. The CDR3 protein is CASSSTGNTADTQYF. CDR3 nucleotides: TGCGCCAGCAGCTCGACAGGAAATACGGCAGATACGCAGTATTTT.